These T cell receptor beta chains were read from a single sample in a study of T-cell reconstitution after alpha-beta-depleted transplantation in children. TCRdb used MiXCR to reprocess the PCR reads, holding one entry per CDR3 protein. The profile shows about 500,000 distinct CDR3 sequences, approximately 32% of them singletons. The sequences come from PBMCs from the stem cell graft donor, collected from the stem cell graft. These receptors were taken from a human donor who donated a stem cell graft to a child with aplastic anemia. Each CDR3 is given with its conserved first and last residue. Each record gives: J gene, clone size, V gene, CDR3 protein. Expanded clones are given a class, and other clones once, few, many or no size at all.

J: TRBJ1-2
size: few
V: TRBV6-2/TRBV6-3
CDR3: CASSYSIHRRVINSDHYGYTF

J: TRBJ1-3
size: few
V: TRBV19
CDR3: CASSRTSGNTIYF

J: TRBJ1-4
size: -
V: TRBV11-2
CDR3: CASRGQGSEKLFF

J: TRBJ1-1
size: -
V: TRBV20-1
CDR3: CSARGRARGAGEAFF

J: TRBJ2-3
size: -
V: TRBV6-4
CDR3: CASSANPTGTSDTQYF

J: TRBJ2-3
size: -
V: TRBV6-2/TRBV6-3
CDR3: CASSPLFTDTQYF

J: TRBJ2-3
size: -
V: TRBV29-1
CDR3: CSASLAGIIDTQYF

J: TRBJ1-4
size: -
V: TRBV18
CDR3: CASSQLTNEKLFF

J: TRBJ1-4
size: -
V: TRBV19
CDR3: CASSIGTGLNEKLFF

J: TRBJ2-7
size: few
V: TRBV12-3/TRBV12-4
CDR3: CASSLAISYEQYF

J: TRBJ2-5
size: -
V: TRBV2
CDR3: CASSDLAGETQYF

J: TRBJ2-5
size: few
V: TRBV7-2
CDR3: CASSLSPSGSQETQYF

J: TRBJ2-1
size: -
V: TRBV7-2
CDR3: CASSYRRTNNEQFF

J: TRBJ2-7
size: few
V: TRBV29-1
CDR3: CSVLWVEQYF

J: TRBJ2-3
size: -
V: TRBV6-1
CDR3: CASGGGGPTDTQYF